This TCR beta chain came from a study of blood T cells in healthy people across ages. Then a second PCR, running about 7 to 11 cycles, was carried out with a sample-barcoded 5' primer and a J-beta primer mix. TCRdb processed the 5' RACE reads anew with MiXCR; each CDR3 protein has one entry. Seen here are 800,000 to 950,000 distinct CDR3 sequences, just under 30% observed once, and the top ten hold 10% to 13%. Germline V lookup: CDR1 DFQATT, CDR2 SNEGSKA (reference sequence). The length of the CDR3 is 14 residues. J was trimmed by 5 bases and V by 3 bases; bases with no gene match: 7. These data were also reused for a study on T cells of mothers and their children.

The chain recombines TRBV20-1 with TRBJ1-1, with 9 positions matching TRBD1. Sequenced sample: blood. This sequence was found in a middle-aged woman in good health. The CDR3 DNA sequence: TGCAGTGCTAGCGGACAGGGGAGGGGAACTGAAGCTTTCTTT. Translated, it gives CSASGQGRGTEAFF.